This T cell receptor (beta chain) is from a study of cytomegalovirus exposure and HLA in healthy donors. PCR amplification relied on 60 Vbeta primers (plus 13 Jbeta primers). Assay used: immunoSEQ multiplex PCR; TCRdb lists only in-frame clones, some missing. The table lists approximately 200,000 clones, less than 90% of them singletons. Study-wide results and limits: Later analysis placed DRB1 highest and HLA-C lowest in TCR association rates, which differed by HLA locus. Prior analysis indicated that the majority of TCR beta V segments exhibited productivity approximately 87% or approximately 30% of the time. Later genetic work tied a missense DCLRE1C variant to beta-chain V and J trimming. Several of the most significant clusters appeared, in a later analysis, to be linked to common viral pathogens.

Germline assignment: CDR1 SGHAT and CDR2 FQNNGV. V dropped 2 bases and J dropped 4 bases, with 11 bases sitting between them. This CDR3 has 14 residues. As to this clone: What it recognizes is unknown.

This clonotype originated in a boy aged 5 to 17 in good health and CMV-seronegative. Sample: PBMCs. The chain combines TRBV11-2 with TRBJ1-1; no clear D. The CDR3 region has the DNA TGTGCCAGCAGCTTAAGACGGGTCGGCACTGAAGCTTTCTTT. Protein: CASSLRRVGTEAFF.